The 24 T cell receptor beta chains below come from one sample, sequenced in a study of metastatic and nonmetastatic thyroid tumors. No patient received treatment before thyroid surgery. TCRdb ran MiXCR on the PCR reads. This sample has 20,000 to 25,000 clones, with roughly an eighth found just once. Sequencing was done on a sample of blood. These receptor sequences come from a male donor with papillary thyroid cancer or a benign thyroid nodule (not recorded which). Some clones in this sample may be carry-over from other donors' samples.

This clone appeared many times. The V and J genes are TRBV3-1 and TRBJ1-6; 9 nucleotides line up with TRBD1. This CDR3 has 14 residues. The V and J ends lost 4 bases and 7 bases, in that order; junction bases with no gene match: 2. Germline assignment: CDR1 LGHDT and CDR2 YNNKEL (reference sequence). This chain's CDR3 is CASSRQGENSPLHF. The CDR3 nucleotides are TGTGCCAGCAGCCGACAGGGGGAGAATTCACCCCTCCACTTT.

At least ten counts were recorded for this clone. This chain links TRBV18 with TRBJ2-1; D gene unclear. V lost 0 bases, J lost 7 bases, and 7 bases lay in between. The germline CDR1 and CDR2 sequences are KGHSH and LQKENI. CDR3 size: 13 residues. The DNA of the CDR3 is TGTGCCAGCTCACCACCGGTAAGGAATGAGCAGTTCTTC. Translating gives CASSPPVRNEQFF. The entire variable domain, with the rest obtained from reference TRBV18 and TRBJ2-1, is as follows: NAGVMQNPRHLVRRRGQEARLRCSPMKGHSHVYWYRQLPEEGLKFMVYLQKENIIDESGMPKERFSAEFPKEGPSILRIQQVVRGDSAAYFCASSPPVRNEQFFGPGTRLTVL.

This clone is deemed medium-sized. The J gene is TRBJ2-1, the V gene TRBV12-3 or TRBV12-4, with TRBD1 identical over 9 bases. With V trimmed by 5 bases and J by 9 bases, 11 bases remained unmatched. The CDR3 contains 15 residues. This CDR3 is CASSPRDRAVSEQFF. Written as DNA, the CDR3 is TGTGCCAGCAGTCCCCGGGACAGGGCTGTTAGTGAGCAGTTCTTC.

This clone has ten or more counts. This sequence joins TRBV5-1 and TRBJ1-1; D is uncertain. This CDR3 contains 13 residues. CDR1 is SGHRS and CDR2 is YFSETQ in the germline V gene. Between the trimmed V and J ends, which lost 0 bases and 0 bases, there was a span of 3 bases. CDR3 coding DNA: TGCGCCAGCAGCTTGGGTATGAACACTGAAGCTTTCTTT. Protein sequence: CASSLGMNTEAFF.

By sample fraction, this clone is medium-sized (0.01 to 0.1%). The chain combines TRBV10-2 with TRBJ2-1, with a tentative D call TRBD2 (5 bases). Germline V CDR1 and CDR2: WSHSY, SAAADI. The CDR3 extends over 14 amino acids. V lost 6 bases and J lost 3, with 12 bases in between. The CDR3 DNA follows: TGCGCCAGCAGATCAGCGGAGAACTACAATGAGCAGTTCTTC. Amino acids: CASRSAENYNEQFF.

On this clone: This CDR3 is also generated by other DNA sequences in the sample. This sequence joins TRBV30 and TRBJ1-2; unclear D gene. This CDR3 comprises 12 residues. V gave up 2 bases and J gave up 7 bases, with 11 bases separating them. Germline CDR1 GTSNPN, CDR2 SVGIG (reference sequence). The CDR3 spells CAWSTGAGGYTF. The DNA for the CDR3 is TGTGCCTGGAGTACGGGTGCCGGTGGCTACACCTTC.

The table lists this clone with many counts. The same CDR3 also results from other DNA sequences found in this sample. CDR3 sequence (DNA): TGTGCCAGCAGTTACTCCGACAGGGGGGTCTATGGCTACACCTTC. Protein: CASSYSDRGVYGYTF. The V call is TRBV6-2 or TRBV6-3, the J call TRBJ1-2, with 9 bases aligning to TRBD1. CDR3 length: 15 residues. Losses at the gene ends were 0 bases for V and 4 bases for J; bases not matched to a gene: 3. CDR1 is MNHEY, CDR2 SVGEGT, per germline.

This clone appeared many times. The J gene is TRBJ2-3, the V gene TRBV5-8, with TRBD2 matching 13 bases. CDR3 length: 16 residues. V shed 3 bases, J shed 6 bases, and the junction held 7 bases outside the gene matches. Germline V gene data show CDR1 as SGHTS and CDR2 as YDEGEE. CDR3 DNA sequence: TGTGCCAGCAGCTCCGGACTAGCGGGAGTGGGGGATACGCAGTATTTT. Protein: CASSSGLAGVGDTQYF.

This clone was seen only a few times. The chain recombines TRBV12-3 or TRBV12-4 with TRBJ2-7; TRBD2 might be the D (6 bases). Trimming took 3 bases from V and 6 from J, leaving 6 bases between them. This CDR3 contains 11 residues. The CDR3 loop reads CASSLGGEQYF. The CDR3, as DNA: TGTGCCAGCAGTTTGGGGGGCGAGCAGTACTTC.

This clone came up many times. This chain connects TRBV19 to TRBJ2-5; the D is unclear. The CDR3 contains 13 residues. Between the trimmed V and J ends, which lost 3 bases and 5 bases, there was a span of 10 bases. CDR1 and CDR2 (germline): LNHDA, SQIVND (reference sequence). CDR3: CASSISSQETQYF. The CDR3 region has the DNA TGTGCCAGTAGTATTTCCAGTCAGGAGACCCAGTACTTC.

By share of the sample, this clone is medium-sized. The chain uses TRBV7-2 and TRBJ2-2; D unresolved. Germline CDR1 SGHTA, CDR2 FQGNSA. This CDR3 is built from 16 residues. Trimming removed 1 base from V and 2 bases from J, with 11 bases in between. The CDR3, as DNA: TGTGCCAGCAGCTTAGTTTGGCAGATAAACACCGGGGAGCTGTTTTTT. Its protein product is CASSLVWQINTGELFF.

This clone was detected many times. The chain joins TRBV9 to TRBJ2-3, with D maybe TRBD2 (6 bases). Trimming removed 4 bases at V and 1 base at J, with 13 bases between. Germline V gives CDR1 SGDLS, CDR2 YYNGEE. The CDR3 is made up of 15 amino acids. This CDR3 is CASSTEGTRTDTQYF. The CDR3 DNA follows: TGTGCCAGCAGCACGGAGGGGACTCGCACAGATACGCAGTATTTT.

Judged by abundance, this clone is medium-sized. This chain links TRBV30 with TRBJ2-5; 7 nucleotides line up with TRBD2. CDR3 length: 13 residues. The germline V gene encodes CDR1 GTSNPN and CDR2 SVGIG (reference sequence). The V segment lost 0 bases and the J segment 3 bases; nucleotides outside the gene matches: 1. CDR3 region: CAWSVRGEETQYF. CDR3 in DNA: TGTGCCTGGAGTGTACGGGGGGAAGAGACCCAGTACTTC.

This clone was detected ten times or more. The rearrangement joins TRBV5-1 to TRBJ1-6; 7 positions agree with TRBD1. There are 18 residues in the CDR3. Germline CDR1 and CDR2: SGHRS and YFSETQ. J was trimmed by 0 bases and V by 5 bases; bases with no gene match: 11. The CDR3 protein is CASSPEDRESSYNSPLHF. The CDR3 DNA is TGCGCCAGCAGTCCAGAAGACAGGGAGAGCTCCTATAATTCACCCCTCCACTTT. The variable domain in full, with the rest retrieved from reference TRBV5-1 and TRBJ1-6, is KAGVTQTPRYLIKTRGQQVTLSCSPISGHRSVSWYQQTPGQGLQFLFEYFSETQRNKGNFPGRFSGRQFSNSRSEMNVSTLELGDSALYLCASSPEDRESSYNSPLHFGNGTRLTVT.

This clone was found many times. This may be a read error: a much more frequent sequence differs by one nucleotide. The identical CDR3 is also encoded by other nucleotide sequences in the sample. V usage is TRBV25-1 and J usage is TRBJ2-1, with 10 nucleotides matching TRBD1. The CDR3 covers 16 residues. Germline lookup yields CDR1 MGHDK and CDR2 SYGVNS. The CDR3 DNA sequence: TGTGCCAGCAGTGCCTCCGGGACAGGGGTATCAAATGAGCAATTCTTC. It encodes CASSASGTGVSNEQFF.

This chain uses TRBV20-1 with TRBJ1-2; a possible D gene is TRBD1 (6 bases). V was cut by 4 bases and J by 6 bases, with 18 bases left in between. Germline-derived CDR1 and CDR2 are DFQATT and SNEGSKA (reference sequence). The length of the CDR3 is 14 residues. For the CDR3, the DNA is TGCAGTGCTACCCAAGGGGGGAGTGGAAATGGCTACACCTTC. It encodes CSATQGGSGNGYTF.

In its sample, this clone was seen many times. The chain is built from TRBV3-1 and TRBJ2-3; 9 positions match TRBD2. The ends lost 4 bases at V and 2 bases at J; junction bases unmatched: 4. CDR1 and CDR2 from the germline V gene are LGHDT and YNNKEL (reference sequence). CDR3 length equals 15 residues. CDR3 region: CASSPPSGTTDTQYF. CDR3 in DNA: TGTGCCAGCAGCCCCCCTAGCGGGACCACAGATACGCAGTATTTT.

This clone was seen ten or more times. The chain is built from TRBV2 and TRBJ1-2; TRBD1 is a possible D gene (6 bases). Germline V lookup: CDR1 SNHLY, CDR2 FYNNEI. The CDR3 covers 16 residues. V lost 6 bases and J lost 8, with 25 bases in between. CDR3 sequence reads: CASRGSLIRGRSGYTF. Written as DNA, the CDR3 is TGTGCCAGCAGGGGATCCTTAATCAGGGGAAGGAGCGGCTACACCTTC.

Within the sample, this clone is medium-sized. The V gene is TRBV2, the J gene TRBJ2-1; D perhaps matches TRBD2 (7 bases). The CDR3 runs to 15 residues. Germline V CDR1 and CDR2: SNHLY, FYNNEI. V was pared by 6 bases and J by 6 bases, with 18 bases between. CDR3 nucleotide sequence: TGTGCCAGCAGGGAACAGGGCCCGGGGGGCAATGAGCAGTTCTTC. Protein: CASREQGPGGNEQFF.

The rearrangement joins TRBV19 to TRBJ2-1; 13 nucleotides agree with TRBD2. The germline V gene encodes CDR1 LNHDA and CDR2 SQIVND (reference sequence). The CDR3 consists of 14 residues. After removal of 5 bases from V and 7 bases from J, the junction contained 2 bases not matched to a gene. CDR3: CASSGLAGENEQFF. The CDR3 DNA reads TGTGCCAGTAGTGGACTAGCGGGAGAGAATGAGCAGTTCTTC.

This clone has ten or more counts. CDR3 protein: CASSLYTGGGTSTQYF. For the CDR3, the DNA is TGTGCCAGCAGCTTATATACGGGCGGGGGGACAAGTACGCAGTATTTT. The rearrangement uses TRBV7-3 and TRBJ2-3, with 8 bases that match TRBD2. Losses at the gene ends were 2 bases for V and 8 bases for J; bases not matched to a gene: 12. This CDR3 contains 16 residues. CDR1 and CDR2 (germline): SGHTA, FQGTGA.

This clone was counted at least ten times. The gene calls are TRBV14 and TRBJ2-3; D is uncertain. The V and J ends lost 5 bases and 0 bases respectively, with 12 bases between them. The CDR3 runs 15 residues. The germline V gene has CDR1 SGHDN and CDR2 FVKESK. CDR3 in DNA: TGTGCCAGCAGCTCGCGGACCGTAAGCACAGATACGCAGTATTTT. This gives the protein CASSSRTVSTDTQYF.

This clone was counted many times. V usage is TRBV3-1 and J usage is TRBJ2-1, with TRBD2 identical over 10 bases. J was trimmed by 14 bases and V by 0 bases; bases with no gene match: 7. The CDR3 contains 14 residues. Looked up from germline, CDR1 is LGHDT and CDR2 is YNNKEL (reference sequence). The CDR3 loop reads CASSQDWSGRGKFF. The CDR3 DNA reads as TGTGCCAGCAGCCAAGATTGGAGCGGGAGGGGGAAGTTCTTC.

This clone appeared many times. CDR3 loop: CASSLREGPNEQFF. Written as DNA, the CDR3 is TGTGCCAGCAGCTTGCGGGAGGGTCCCAATGAGCAGTTCTTC. The chain links TRBV5-4 to TRBJ2-1; 8 nucleotides line up with TRBD2. Germline CDR1 and CDR2: SGHNT and YYREEE (reference sequence). The CDR3 has 14 residues. V trimming: 1 base; J trimming: 6 bases; junction bases outside the gene matches: 3.